This TCR beta chain was retrieved from a study of beta chain features in type 1 diabetes. Looking at the study overall: Over all samples combined, 107,917,701 sorted cells were examined.

Every bit of the isolated RNA underwent reverse transcription, so sequencing read expressed TCRB transcripts. Libraries were prepared by immunoSEQ multiplex PCR; TCRdb keeps only in-frame clonotypes and omits some of them. This table has tens of thousands of clones, 40% to 60% appearing once. Study-wide points: Moderate but significant shortening of TCRB CDR3s was recorded in all four CD4+ subsets from Type 1 diabetes patients.

V was cut by 0 bases and J by 0 bases, with 15 bases left in between. The CDR3 totals 18 residues. CDR1 and CDR2 from the germline V gene are MGHRA and YSYEKL. About this clone: The antigen remains undetermined.

This TCR was recovered from a middle-aged woman with type 1 diabetes. The rearrangement uses TRBV4-1 and TRBJ1-3; D might be TRBD1 (5 bases). Sequenced input: Tregs from blood. The CDR3 region has the DNA TGCGCCAGCAGCCAAGATAAAACAGGACGCTTCTCTGGAAACACCATATATTTT. Translation gives CASSQDKTGRFSGNTIYF.